This section outlines one TCR beta chain sequence together with its context. The antigen remains unidentified. Selected positively for CCR7 and CD45RO-negative, naive CD8 cells excluded terminally differentiated effector memory CD45RA+ cells. The data stem from a study of shared clonotypes between healthy human individuals. Findings and limits, study-wide: Estimated richness was generally greater in naive than memory subsets.

TCRdb's copy holds only in-frame clones and misses some; the assay was immunoSEQ multiplex PCR. Of around 2,000,000 clones in the sample, about 95% were seen once. Trimming stripped 2 bases from V and 0 bases from J, with 14 bases between. Per germline, CDR1 GTSNPN and CDR2 SVGIG (reference sequence). The length of the CDR3 is 17 residues. The sequence was obtained from a man younger than 35 in good health. The V and J genes are TRBV30 and TRBJ2-6, with D unresolved. The sample consisted of naive CD8+ T cells sorted from blood. In DNA, the CDR3 is TGTGCCTGGAGTCAAGAAAACGTCCCCTCTGGGGCCAACGTCCTGACTTTC. Translation: CAWSQENVPSGANVLTF.